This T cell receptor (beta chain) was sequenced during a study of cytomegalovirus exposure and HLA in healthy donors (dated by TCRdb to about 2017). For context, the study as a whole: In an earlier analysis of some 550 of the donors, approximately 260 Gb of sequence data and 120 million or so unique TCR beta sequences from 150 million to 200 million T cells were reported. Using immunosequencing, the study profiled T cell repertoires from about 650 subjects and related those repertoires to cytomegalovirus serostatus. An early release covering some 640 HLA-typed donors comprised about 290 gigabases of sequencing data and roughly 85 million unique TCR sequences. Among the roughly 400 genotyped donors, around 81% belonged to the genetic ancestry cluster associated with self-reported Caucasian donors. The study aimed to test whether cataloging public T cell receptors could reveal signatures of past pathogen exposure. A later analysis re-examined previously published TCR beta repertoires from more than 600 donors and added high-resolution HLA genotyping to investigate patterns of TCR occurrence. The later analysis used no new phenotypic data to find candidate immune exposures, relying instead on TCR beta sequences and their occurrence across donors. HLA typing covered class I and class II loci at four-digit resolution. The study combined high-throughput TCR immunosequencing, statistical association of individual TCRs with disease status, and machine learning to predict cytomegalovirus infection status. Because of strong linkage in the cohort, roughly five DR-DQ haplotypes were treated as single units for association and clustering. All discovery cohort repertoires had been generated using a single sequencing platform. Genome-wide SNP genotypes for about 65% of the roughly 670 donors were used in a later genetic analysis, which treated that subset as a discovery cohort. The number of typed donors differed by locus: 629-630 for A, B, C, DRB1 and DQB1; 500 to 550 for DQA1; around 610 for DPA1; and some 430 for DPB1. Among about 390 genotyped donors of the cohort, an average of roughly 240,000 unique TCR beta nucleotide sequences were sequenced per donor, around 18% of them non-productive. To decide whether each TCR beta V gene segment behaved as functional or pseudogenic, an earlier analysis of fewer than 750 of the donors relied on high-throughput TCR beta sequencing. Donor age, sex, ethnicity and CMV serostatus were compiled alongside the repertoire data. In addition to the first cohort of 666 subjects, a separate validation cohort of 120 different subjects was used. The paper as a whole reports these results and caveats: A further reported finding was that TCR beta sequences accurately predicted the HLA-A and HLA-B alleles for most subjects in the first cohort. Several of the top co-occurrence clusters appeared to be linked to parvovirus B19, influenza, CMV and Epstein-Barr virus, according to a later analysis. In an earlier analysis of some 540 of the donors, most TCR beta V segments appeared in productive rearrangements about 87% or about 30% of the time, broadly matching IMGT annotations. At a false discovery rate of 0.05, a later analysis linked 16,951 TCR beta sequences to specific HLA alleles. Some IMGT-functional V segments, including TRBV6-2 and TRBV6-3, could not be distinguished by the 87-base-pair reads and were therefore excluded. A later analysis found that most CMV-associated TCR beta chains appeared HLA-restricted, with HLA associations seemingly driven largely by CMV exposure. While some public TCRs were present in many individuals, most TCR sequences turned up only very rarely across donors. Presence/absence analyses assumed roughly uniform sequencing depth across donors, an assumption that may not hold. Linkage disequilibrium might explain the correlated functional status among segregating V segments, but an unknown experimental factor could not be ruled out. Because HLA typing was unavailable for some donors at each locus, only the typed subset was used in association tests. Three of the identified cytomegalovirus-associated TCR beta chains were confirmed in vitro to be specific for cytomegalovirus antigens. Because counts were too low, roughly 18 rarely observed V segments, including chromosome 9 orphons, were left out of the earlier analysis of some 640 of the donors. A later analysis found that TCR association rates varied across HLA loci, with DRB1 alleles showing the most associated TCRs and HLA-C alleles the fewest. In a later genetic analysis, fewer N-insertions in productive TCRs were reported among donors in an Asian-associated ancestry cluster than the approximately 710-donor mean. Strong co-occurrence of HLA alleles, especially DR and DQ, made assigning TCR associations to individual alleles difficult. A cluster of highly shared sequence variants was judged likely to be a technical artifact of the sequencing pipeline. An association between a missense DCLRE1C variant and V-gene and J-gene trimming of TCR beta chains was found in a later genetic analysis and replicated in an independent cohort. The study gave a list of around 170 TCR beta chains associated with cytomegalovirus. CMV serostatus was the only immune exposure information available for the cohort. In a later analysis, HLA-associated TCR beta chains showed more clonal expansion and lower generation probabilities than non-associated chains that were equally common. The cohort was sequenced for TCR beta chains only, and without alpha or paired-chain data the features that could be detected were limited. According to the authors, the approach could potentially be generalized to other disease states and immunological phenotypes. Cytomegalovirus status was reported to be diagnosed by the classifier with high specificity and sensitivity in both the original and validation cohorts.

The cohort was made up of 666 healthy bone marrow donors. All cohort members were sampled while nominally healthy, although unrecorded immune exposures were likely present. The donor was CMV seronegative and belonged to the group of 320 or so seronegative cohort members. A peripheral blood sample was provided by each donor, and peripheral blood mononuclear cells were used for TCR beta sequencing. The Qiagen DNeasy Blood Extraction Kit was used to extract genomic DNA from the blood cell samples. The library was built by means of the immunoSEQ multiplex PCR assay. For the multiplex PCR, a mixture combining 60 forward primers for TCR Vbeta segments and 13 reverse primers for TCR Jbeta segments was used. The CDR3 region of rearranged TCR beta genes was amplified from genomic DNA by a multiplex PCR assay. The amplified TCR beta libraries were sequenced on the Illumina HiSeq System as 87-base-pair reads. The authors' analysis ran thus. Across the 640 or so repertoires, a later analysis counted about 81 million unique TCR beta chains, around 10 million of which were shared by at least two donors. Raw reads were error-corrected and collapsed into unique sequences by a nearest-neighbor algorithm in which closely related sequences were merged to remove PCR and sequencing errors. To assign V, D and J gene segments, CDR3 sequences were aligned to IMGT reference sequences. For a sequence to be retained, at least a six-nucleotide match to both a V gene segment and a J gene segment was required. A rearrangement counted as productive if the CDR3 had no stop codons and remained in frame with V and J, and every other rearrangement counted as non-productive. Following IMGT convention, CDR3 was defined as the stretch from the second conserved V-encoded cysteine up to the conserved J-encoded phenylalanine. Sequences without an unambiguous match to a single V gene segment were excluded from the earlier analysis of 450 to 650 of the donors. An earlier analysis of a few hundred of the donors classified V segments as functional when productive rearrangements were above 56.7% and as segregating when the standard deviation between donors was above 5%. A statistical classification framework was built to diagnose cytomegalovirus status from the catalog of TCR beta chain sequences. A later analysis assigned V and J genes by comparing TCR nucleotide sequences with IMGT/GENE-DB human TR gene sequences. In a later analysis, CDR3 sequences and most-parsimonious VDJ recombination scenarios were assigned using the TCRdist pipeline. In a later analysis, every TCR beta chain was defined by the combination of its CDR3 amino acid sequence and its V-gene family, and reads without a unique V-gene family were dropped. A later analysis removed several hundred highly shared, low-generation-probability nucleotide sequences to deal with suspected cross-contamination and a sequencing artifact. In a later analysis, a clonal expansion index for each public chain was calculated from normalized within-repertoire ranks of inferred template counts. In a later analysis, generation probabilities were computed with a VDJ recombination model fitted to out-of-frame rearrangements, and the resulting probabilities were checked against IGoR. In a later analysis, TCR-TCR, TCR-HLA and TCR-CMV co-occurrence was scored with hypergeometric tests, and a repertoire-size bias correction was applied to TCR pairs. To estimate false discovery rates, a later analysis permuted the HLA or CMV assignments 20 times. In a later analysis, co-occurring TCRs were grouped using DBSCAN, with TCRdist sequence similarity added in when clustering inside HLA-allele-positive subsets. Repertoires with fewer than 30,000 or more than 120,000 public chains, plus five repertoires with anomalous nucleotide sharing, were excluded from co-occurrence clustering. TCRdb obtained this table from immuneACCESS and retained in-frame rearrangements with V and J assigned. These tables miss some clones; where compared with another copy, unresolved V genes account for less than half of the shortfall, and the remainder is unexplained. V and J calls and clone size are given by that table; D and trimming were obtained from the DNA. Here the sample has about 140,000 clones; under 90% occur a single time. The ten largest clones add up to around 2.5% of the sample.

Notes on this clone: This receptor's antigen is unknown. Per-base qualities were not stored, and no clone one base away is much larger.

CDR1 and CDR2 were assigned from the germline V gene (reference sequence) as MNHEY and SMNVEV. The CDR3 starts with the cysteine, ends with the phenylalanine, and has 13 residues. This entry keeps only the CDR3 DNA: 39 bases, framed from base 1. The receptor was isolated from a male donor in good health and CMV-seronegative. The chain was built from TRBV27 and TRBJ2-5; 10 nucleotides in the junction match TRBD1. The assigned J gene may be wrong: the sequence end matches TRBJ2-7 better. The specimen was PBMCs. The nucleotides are TGTGCCAGCAGTTTTGGGGACAGGGGCGAGCAGTACTTC. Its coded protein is CASSFGDRGEQYF.